This entry lists 20 T cell receptor beta chains sequenced from one sample in a study of T cell changes during pregnancy in multiple sclerosis. TCRdb keeps only in-frame clones here, not all; method: immunoSEQ multiplex PCR. The sample records over 40,000 clones, 90% being singletons. The sample was peripheral blood, taken in the second trimester of pregnancy. The receptors were gathered from a female donor in good health, enrolled as a control in a pregnancy study.

The chain recombines TRBV5-4 with TRBJ1-2; TRBD1 agrees at 8 bases. Trimming removed 5 bases from V and 6 bases from J; junction bases left unmatched: 6. The CDR3 totals 13 residues. Germline CDR1 SGHNT, CDR2 YYREEE (reference sequence). CDR3 amino acids: CASSYGQGDGYTF. The CDR3 DNA is TGTGCCAGCAGTTATGGACAGGGAGATGGCTACACCTTC.

For this clone: Different DNA sequences within this sample yield the same CDR3. The V call is TRBV19, the J call TRBJ2-7; the match to TRBD1 covers 10 bases. The V gene end was trimmed by 3 bases and the J gene end by 2 bases; junction bases not matched to a gene: 4. This CDR3 has 15 residues. Looked up from germline, CDR1 is LNHDA and CDR2 is SQIVND (reference sequence). The CDR3 protein is CASSIATGGPYEQYF. The CDR3, as DNA: TGTGCCAGTAGTATCGCGACAGGGGGCCCCTACGAGCAGTACTTC.

In this sample, this clone turned up once. This chain joins TRBV30 and TRBJ2-7; the match to TRBD2 covers 9 bases. This CDR3 contains 15 residues. The junction had 9 bases not matched to a gene; V was cut back by 3 bases and J by 3 bases. Looked up from germline, CDR1 is GTSNPN and CDR2 is SVGIG (reference sequence). CDR3 loop: CAWRKQAGGHYEQYF. The CDR3 DNA reads TGTGCCTGGAGGAAACAAGCGGGAGGCCACTACGAGCAGTACTTC.

V gene TRBV7-2 combines with J gene TRBJ1-1; D possibly corresponds to TRBD1 (6 bases). CDR1 is SGHTA and CDR2 is FQGNSA in the germline V gene. V dropped 0 bases and J dropped 1 base, with 15 bases sitting between them. The CDR3 sequence is 17 residues long. CDR3 residues: CASSLARGAPKNTEAFF. The DNA of the CDR3 is TGTGCCAGCAGCTTAGCGCGGGGGGCGCCAAAGAACACTGAAGCTTTCTTT.

The rearrangement links TRBV10-3 to TRBJ1-1, with no clear D. The CDR3 is 14 amino acids. The V gene lost 0 bases and the J gene lost 1 base, with 6 bases spanning the gap. Germline-derived CDR1 and CDR2 are ENHRY and SYGVKD. CDR3 DNA sequence: TGTGCCATCAGTGAGTCCATCGGGAACACTGAAGCTTTCTTT. Amino acid sequence: CAISESIGNTEAFF.

The chain couples TRBV27 to TRBJ2-7; TRBD1 might be the D (5 bases). V gave up 2 bases and J gave up 3 bases, with 11 bases separating them. CDR1 MNHEY and CDR2 SMNVEV come from the germline V gene (reference sequence). CDR3 size: 14 residues. CDR3 bases: TGTGCCAGCAGTTTAGGGGCAGGGTTCTACGAGCAGTACTTC. It yields the protein CASSLGAGFYEQYF.

This chain links TRBV30 with TRBJ1-6; 8 nucleotides align to TRBD1. Looked up from germline, CDR1 is GTSNPN and CDR2 is SVGIG (reference sequence). The CDR3 has 15 amino acids. V lost 0 bases to trimming and J lost 11 bases; unmatched junction nucleotides: 9. The CDR3 DNA is TGTGCCTGGAGTGTCGGGGGACAGGCCTCGCCACCCCTCCACTTT. Amino acids: CAWSVGGQASPPLHF.

V and J are TRBV19 and TRBJ1-4; 7 nucleotides agree with TRBD1. Germline trimming cut 8 bases from V and 3 bases from J; bases unmatched to any gene: 12. The length of the CDR3 is 16 residues. Germline V gene data show CDR1 as LNHDA and CDR2 as SQIVND (reference sequence). The CDR3 is CASQGAPRGPNEKLFF. The DNA of the CDR3 is TGTGCCAGTCAAGGAGCCCCAAGGGGGCCTAATGAAAAACTGTTTTTT.

This clone was recorded only once. J is TRBJ1-3 and V is TRBV18; D not certain. Trimming pared 3 bases from V and 0 bases from J, leaving 9 bases between. The CDR3 spans 15 residues. The germline gives CDR1 KGHSH, CDR2 LQKENI. The CDR3 nucleotides are TGTGCCAGCTCACCCATGGGCCGCTCTGGAAACACCATATATTTT. This sequence encodes CASSPMGRSGNTIYF.

This chain joins TRBV30 and TRBJ1-3; D may be TRBD1 (5 bases). The ends were cut back, 3 bases at V and 2 bases at J, with 11 bases in the middle. Per the germline V gene, CDR1 is GTSNPN and CDR2 is SVGIG (reference sequence). This CDR3 region has 14 residues. The CDR3 sequence: CAWRVTGAGNTIYF. The CDR3 bases are TGTGCCTGGAGGGTTACGGGGGCTGGAAACACCATATATTTT.

This clone was seen a few times. The chain joins TRBV5-4 to TRBJ2-3; tentatively, D is TRBD1 (5 bases). V shed 4 bases and J shed 1 base, with 16 bases lying between them. Germline CDR1 and CDR2: SGHNT and YYREEE (reference sequence). The CDR3 loop spans 16 amino acids. The CDR3 DNA reads TGTGCCAGCAGCGGCAAGCCTTGGGGCGGCACAGATACGCAGTATTTT. Translated: CASSGKPWGGTDTQYF.

V is TRBV5-6 and J is TRBJ2-3; D call uncertain. V lost 5 bases, J lost 0 bases, and 10 bases lay in between. Germline V gene lookup returns CDR1 SGHDT and CDR2 YYEEEE. CDR3 length equals 14 residues. CDR3 sequence reads: CASRQTTSTDTQYF. The CDR3 DNA follows: TGTGCCAGCAGACAGACAACTAGCACAGATACGCAGTATTTT. The variable domain in full, with the rest retrieved from reference TRBV5-6 and TRBJ2-3, is DAGVTQSPTHLIKTRGQQVTLRCSPKSGHDTVSWYQQALGQGPQFIFQYYEEEERQRGNFPDRFSGHQFPNYSSELNVNALLLGDSALYLCASRQTTSTDTQYFGPGTRLTVL.

This chain links TRBV30 with TRBJ2-7; 13 bases are shared with TRBD2. CDR3 length: 15 residues. Per the germline V gene, CDR1 is GTSNPN and CDR2 is SVGIG (reference sequence). Unmatched junction bases numbered 11, after V lost 5 bases and J lost 7 bases. This chain's CDR3 is CAWALLAGGPGEQYF. CDR3 sequence (DNA): TGTGCCTGGGCCTTACTAGCGGGAGGGCCTGGGGAGCAGTACTTC.

The chain employs TRBV11-3 and TRBJ2-3; TRBD2 agrees at 8 bases. Trimming removed 5 bases from V and 0 bases from J; junction bases left unmatched: 4. The CDR3 is 15 residues long. In germline, CDR1 is SGHNT, CDR2 YENEEA. CDR3 sequence: CASSRGGASTDTQYF. CDR3 nucleotides: TGTGCCAGCAGCCGGGGGGGGGCAAGCACAGATACGCAGTATTTT.

The chain has TRBV5-1 and TRBJ1-4, with 7 bases that match TRBD1. Germline lookup yields CDR1 SGHRS and CDR2 YFSETQ. This CDR3 comprises 14 residues. Trimming removed 4 bases from V and 5 bases from J; junction bases left unmatched: 5. This CDR3 is CASSKGQKNEKLFF. For the CDR3, the DNA is TGCGCCAGCAGCAAGGGACAGAAGAATGAAAAACTGTTTTTT.

The CDR3 DNA reads as TGTGCCAGCAGTGAATCTTGGACAGGGGGGTACGTTTACAATGAGCAGTTCTTC. Translating gives CASSESWTGGYVYNEQFF. V and J are TRBV25-1 and TRBJ2-1; 10 bases map to TRBD1. Trimming cost V 1 base and J 4 bases; bases outside gene matches: 10. This CDR3 is 18 amino acids long. The germline V gene has CDR1 MGHDK and CDR2 SYGVNS.

The chain couples TRBV10-3 to TRBJ2-7, with unresolved D. Trimming shortened V by 6 bases and J by 1 base, and 10 bases separated the two germline ends. This CDR3 spans 13 amino acids. Germline loops: CDR1 ENHRY, CDR2 SYGVKD. Here the CDR3 reads CAIRTENSYEQYF. The CDR3 DNA sequence: TGTGCCATCAGGACGGAGAATTCCTACGAGCAGTACTTC.

This clone was seen only once. The rearrangement joins TRBV2 to TRBJ1-5; 9 nucleotides line up with TRBD1. The germline CDR1 and CDR2 sequences are SNHLY and FYNNEI. The junction had 7 bases not matched to a gene; V was cut back by 7 bases and J by 3 bases. This CDR3 contains 15 residues. DNA for the CDR3: TGTGCCAGCAAGCCGGGACAGGGAGACAATCAGCCCCAGCATTTT. Its translation is CASKPGQGDNQPQHF.

V is TRBV6-5 and J is TRBJ1-1; D remains unclear. The CDR3 spans 14 residues. V lost 4 bases and J 0 bases, leaving 9 bases between the germline ends. The V gene's germline CDR1 is MNHEY and CDR2 SVGAGI. The CDR3 region is CASSSPRLNTEAFF. CDR3 in DNA: TGTGCCAGCAGTTCCCCGCGGCTGAACACTGAAGCTTTCTTT.

This clone was recorded only once. V and J are TRBV19 and TRBJ1-2; possible D gene TRBD1, 5 bases. V was shortened by 1 base and J by 7 bases, with 16 bases between the two germline ends. CDR1 and CDR2 from the germline V gene are LNHDA and SQIVND (reference sequence). The CDR3 contains 15 residues. This CDR3 is CASSIARGHRTGYTF. The CDR3 bases are TGTGCCAGTAGTATAGCAAGGGGCCACCGAACTGGCTACACCTTC.